A selection of T cell receptor beta chains follows, all from one sample in a study of CD8+ T cells in alopecia areata. Assay: immunoSEQ multiplex PCR; the TCRdb copy retains only in-frame clones and omits some. The profile covers hundreds of thousands of clones, with 60% appearing a single time and 0.75% to 0.95% taken by the ten largest. The source was CD4+ T cells sorted from blood, collected around week 53, from a patient treated with tofacitinib. All receptors come from a human donor with alopecia areata. The conserved cysteine and the conserved F or W are not part of the CDR3 here.

>TRBV5-6|TRBJ2-3
ASSLRRGGDYTQY
>TRBV27|TRBJ1-6
ASSLDRGLYNSPLH
>TRBV29-1|TRBJ2-7
SVGEYEQY
>TRBV30|TRBJ2-1
AWSRGPYEQF
>TRBV7-9|TRBJ1-5
ASSLHRDQPQH
>TRBV14|TRBJ1-1
ASSQGWNTEAF
>TRBV7-6|TRBJ1-6
ASSLQDRPSPLH
>TRBV9|TRBJ2-2
ASSVGAGGELF
>TRBV30|TRBJ1-5
ASSGAGTNQPQH
>TRBV13|TRBJ2-1
ASSLDLYNNEQF
>TRBV4-1|TRBJ1-2
ASSPGLTGTGENGYT
>TRBV27|TRBJ1-5
ASSGPQGGNQPQH
>TRBV9|TRBJ2-6
ASSVRVSGANVLT
>TRBV4-2|TRBJ2-5
ASSAGTSGGEETQY
>TRBV5-1|TRBJ2-2
ASSPGTANTGELF
>TRBV9|TRBJ2-2
ASTDNTGELF
>TRBV29-1|TRBJ1-2
SVRYGSGYT
>TRBV18|TRBJ1-2
ASSPSPAPSNYGYT
>TRBV5-1|TRBJ1-1
ASSPLVGHTEAF
>TRBV5-1|TRBJ2-7
ASSLVAEGNEQY
>TRBV29-1|TRBJ2-5
STSGVGQTQY
>TRBV2|TRBJ1-2
ASSPGRTPGYGYT
>TRBV6-5|TRBJ1-2
ASSVGPVEGYT
>TRBV18|TRBJ2-5
ASSPPSRNQETQY
>TRBV7-9|TRBJ2-2
ASSLSSNTGELF
>TRBV15|TRBJ2-2
ATSRDMAKGGELF
>TRBV7-2|TRBJ2-1
ASSFASYGEQF
>TRBV5-1|TRBJ1-4
ASSLTSSGEKLF
>TRBV19|TRBJ1-1
ASSTPTMNTEAF
>TRBV4-1|TRBJ2-3
ASSQGLRADTQY
>TRBV6-5|TRBJ2-2
ASAEVPNTGELF
>TRBV5-6|TRBJ1-5
ASSLGRPGWDQPQH
>TRBV7-9|TRBJ2-5
ASSPISGAGETQY
>TRBV30|TRBJ2-1
AWDQGGEQF
>TRBV5-1|TRBJ2-1
ASSLPGTGNNNEQF
>TRBV5-4|TRBJ2-7
ASSSGPQADYEQY
>TRBV7-2|TRBJ2-2
ASSLGGSAGELF
>TRBV5-1|TRBJ1-2
ASSLGTEDGYT
>TRBV19|TRBJ2-7
ASSIRTGAPGYEQY
>TRBV15|TRBJ2-7
ATTKLADSYEQY
>TRBV4-2|TRBJ2-5
ASSQDFAGGDQETQY
>TRBV29-1|TRBJ2-5
SVVGGVETQY
>TRBV7-9|TRBJ2-3
ASSLAAAGDSKKY
>TRBV30|TRBJ1-5
AWNGPASQPQH
>TRBV2|TRBJ2-7
ASRDGVRHEQY